The following is a T cell receptor (beta chain) sequence with its context. What it recognizes is unknown. The source of the sample is a study of Tregs in tolerant kidney transplant recipients. Whole-study context: The nonmyeloablative bone marrow transplants came from related graft donors, with transient mixed chimerism.

Study outcomes and limitations: Expanding Tregs on activated donor B cells appeared to best identify donor-specific TCRbeta clones. Tolerant patients' donor-specific Tregs expanded beyond overall Tregs, suggesting antigen-driven growth.

The data were produced by immunoSEQ multiplex PCR, yet TCRdb's version contains in-frame clones alone and is incomplete. The table gives over 25,000 clones; the top ten clones make up about 8.1% of it. The material was CD8+ T cells from blood, obtained before the transplant. This sequence originates from a human donor who received a combined kidney and bone marrow transplant.

The CDR3 DNA, read in part, is TGTGCCTGGAGTGTTGTGGCGGGACAGCTCTACGAG. Translation gives CAWSVVAGQLYE. The full CDR3 protein is CAWSVVAGQLYEQYF. The V gene is TRBV30, the J gene TRBJ2-7, with D possibly TRBD1 on 7 matching bases. The sequenced fragment ends 3 residues before the CDR3 boundary, so the rest is inferred from the germline J gene. The V end lost 0 bases, the J end lost 3 bases, and 15 bases lay between the germline ends. Germline V CDR1 and CDR2: GTSNPN, SVGIG (reference sequence). The CDR3 extends over 15 amino acids.